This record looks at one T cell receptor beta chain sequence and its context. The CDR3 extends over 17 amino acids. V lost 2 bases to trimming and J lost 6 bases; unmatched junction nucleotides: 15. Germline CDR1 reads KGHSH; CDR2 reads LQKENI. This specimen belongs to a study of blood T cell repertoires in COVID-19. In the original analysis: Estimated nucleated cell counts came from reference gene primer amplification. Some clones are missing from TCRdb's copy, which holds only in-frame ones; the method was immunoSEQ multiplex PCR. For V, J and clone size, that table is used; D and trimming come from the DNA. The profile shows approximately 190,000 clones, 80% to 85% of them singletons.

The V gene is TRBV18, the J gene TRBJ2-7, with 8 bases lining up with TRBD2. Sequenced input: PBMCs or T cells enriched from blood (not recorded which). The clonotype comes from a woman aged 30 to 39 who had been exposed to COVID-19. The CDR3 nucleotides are TGTGCCAGCTCACCATCTGGAGGTAGGGCGGGGGGATCCGAGCAGTACTTC. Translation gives CASSPSGGRAGGSEQYF.